Each of the 17 T cell receptor beta chains below was sequenced from the same sample in a study of beta chain features in type 1 diabetes. Study-wide results and caveats: A moderate, significant TCRB CDR3 shortening appeared in type 1 diabetes across four CD4+ subsets.

Sequenced material consisted of expressed TCRB transcripts (all of the isolated RNA was reverse transcribed). TCRdb's table, derived via immunoSEQ multiplex PCR, lists solely in-frame clones and lacks some. The data show roughly 180,000 clones, about 7.9% seen once. Which antigens these TCRs recognize remains unknown. Sequenced input: central memory CD4+ T cells from blood. These TCRs come from a man between 18 and 35 years old with type 1 diabetes.

The V call is TRBV15, the J call TRBJ2-7; 10 nucleotides match TRBD1. V lost 0 bases to trimming and J lost 4 bases; unmatched junction nucleotides: 0. CDR1 LNHNV and CDR2 YYDKDF come from the germline V gene (reference sequence). The CDR3 is made up of 14 amino acids. Here the CDR3 DNA reads TGTGCCACCAGCAGAGAGGGACAGGGGTACGAGCAGTACTTC. Protein sequence: CATSREGQGYEQYF.

The chain links TRBV6-1 to TRBJ2-7, with 12 bases that match TRBD2. The germline gives CDR1 MNHNS, CDR2 SASEGT. The CDR3 has 16 amino acids. Trimming took 1 base from V and 6 from J; bases not matched to a gene: 7. The CDR3 nucleotides are TGTGCCAGCAGTGAAGGAGGACGACTAGCGGGAGTCGAGCAGTACTTC. Translation gives CASSEGGRLAGVEQYF.

The chain links TRBV19 to TRBJ1-2, with unresolved D. Per germline, CDR1 LNHDA and CDR2 SQIVND (reference sequence). Trimming left V 6 bases short and J 6 bases short, with 14 bases between. The length of the CDR3 is 13 residues. CDR3 residues: CASRETGANGYTF. In DNA, the CDR3 is TGTGCCAGTAGAGAGACGGGTGCTAATGGCTACACCTTC.

This clone showed up just a few times. The rearrangement uses TRBV2 and TRBJ2-2, with 15 bases lining up with TRBD2. V gave up 5 bases and J gave up 10 bases; unmatched junction bases: 5. The CDR3 has 15 amino acids. Germline V gives CDR1 SNHLY, CDR2 FYNNEI. The CDR3 DNA sequence: TGTGCCAGCAGTTCCGGGACTAGCGGGGGGCCGGAGCTGTTTTTT. Amino acid sequence: CASSSGTSGGPELFF.

This clone was found a few times. CDR3: CASSLRVAGGGGYEQYF. The CDR3 nucleotides read TGTGCCAGCAGCCTAAGAGTAGCGGGGGGCGGGGGTTACGAGCAGTACTTC. The V gene is TRBV7-2, the J gene TRBJ2-7; TRBD2 agrees at 10 bases. The CDR3 extends over 17 amino acids. Trimming cost V 5 bases and J 4 bases; bases outside gene matches: 14. CDR1 and CDR2 (germline): SGHTA, FQGNSA.

This clone was observed at least ten times. The chain employs TRBV15 and TRBJ2-4; no definite D call. The CDR3 runs to 14 residues. Per the germline V gene, CDR1 is LNHNV and CDR2 is YYDKDF (reference sequence). Between the trimmed V and J ends, which lost 5 bases and 0 bases, there was a span of 8 bases. This chain's CDR3 is CATSESLAKNIQYF. The CDR3 nucleotides are TGTGCCACCAGCGAGAGTCTAGCCAAAAACATTCAGTACTTC.

This clone was seen repeatedly, ten times or more. The CDR3 sequence is CASLTGASYNEQFF. The CDR3 DNA follows: TGTGCCAGCTTGACAGGGGCCTCCTACAATGAGCAGTTCTTC. The chain has TRBV2 and TRBJ2-1; 8 nucleotides align to TRBD1. J lost 0 bases, V lost 8 bases, and 3 bases had no gene match. Germline CDR1 reads SNHLY; CDR2 reads FYNNEI. The CDR3 is 14 amino acids.

The V call is TRBV2, the J call TRBJ2-5; perhaps TRBD2 as D (5 bases). V lost 7 bases, J lost 7 bases, and 13 bases lay in between. The CDR3 is 12 amino acids. From germline, CDR1 is SNHLY and CDR2 FYNNEI. This CDR3 reads CASNGGPGTQYF. The CDR3 region has the DNA TGTGCCAGCAACGGAGGACCTGGGACCCAGTACTTC.

This sequence joins TRBV4-1 and TRBJ1-6; TRBD1 matches 7 bases. CDR1 and CDR2 from the germline V gene are MGHRA and YSYEKL. This CDR3 is 15 amino acids long. The V gene end was trimmed by 2 bases and the J gene end by 8 bases; junction bases not matched to a gene: 6. CDR3 DNA: TGCGCCAGCAGCCAATCCGGGACAGTCTATTCACCCCTCCACTTT. Translating it yields CASSQSGTVYSPLHF.

The chain employs TRBV19 and TRBJ2-1; 7 nucleotides line up with TRBD2. This CDR3 is built from 16 residues. Germline CDR1 is LNHDA and CDR2 is SQIVND (reference sequence). V was pared by 5 bases and J by 5 bases, with 12 bases of the junction left unmatched. The CDR3 coding sequence is TGTGCCAGTAGTCTGATGGGGCTAGCGGAGAACAATGAGCAGTTCTTC. It encodes CASSLMGLAENNEQFF.

This clone was recorded a few times. The V call is TRBV30, the J call TRBJ2-2; D not resolved. Germline-derived CDR1 and CDR2 are GTSNPN and SVGIG (reference sequence). The germline V and J ends were trimmed by 0 bases and 1 base, with 6 bases remaining between them. The CDR3 totals 14 residues. CDR3 bases: TGTGCCTGGAGTGTACTTCGGAACACCGGGGAGCTGTTTTTT. It is translated as CAWSVLRNTGELFF.

The sample holds a few counts of this clone. V gene TRBV30 combines with J gene TRBJ1-3; TRBD1 is a possible D gene (5 bases). The length of the CDR3 is 15 residues. Germline values: CDR1 GTSNPN, CDR2 SVGIG (reference sequence). With 5 bases removed from V and 0 bases from J, the gap between germline ends came to 14 bases. CDR3 amino acids: CAWAKDKSSGNTIYF. CDR3 coding DNA: TGTGCCTGGGCGAAGGACAAGAGCTCTGGAAACACCATATATTTT.

The V call is TRBV23-1, the J call TRBJ2-1; TRBD2 agrees at 8 bases. TRBV23-1 is annotated as an ORF whose role is uncertain. The CDR3 extends over 18 amino acids. Trimming removed 7 bases from V and 5 bases from J; junction bases left unmatched: 19. The CDR3 region has the DNA TGCGCCAGCACCTCTCGGCACAGAAGCGGGAGATCCCACAATGAGCAGTTCTTC. The encoded protein is CASTSRHRSGRSHNEQFF.

This clone was observed a handful of times. The chain is built from TRBV6-6 and TRBJ2-7, with D tentatively TRBD1 (6 bases). From germline, CDR1 is MNHNY and CDR2 SVGAGI (reference sequence). The CDR3 extends over 12 amino acids. The V end was cut by 2 bases, the J end by 4 bases, with 6 bases between. CDR3 in amino acids: CASSYTGYEQYF. The CDR3 DNA is TGTGCCAGCAGTTACACAGGGTACGAGCAGTACTTC.

The table lists this clone with a few counts. This chain uses TRBV29-1 with TRBJ2-2; 7 positions agree with TRBD1. CDR1 is SQVTM and CDR2 is ANQGSEA in the germline V gene. J gave up 9 bases and V 7 bases, and 11 bases lay outside the gene matches. The CDR3 covers 13 residues. DNA of the CDR3: TGCAGCGCGTTAGACAGGGTAGGCCGGGAGCTGTTTTTT. It is translated as CSALDRVGRELFF.

This chain connects TRBV2 to TRBJ2-3, with D possibly TRBD1 on 5 matching bases. In germline, CDR1 is SNHLY, CDR2 FYNNEI. V was trimmed by 6 bases and J by 6 bases, leaving 16 bases between them. This CDR3 region has 14 residues. For the CDR3, the DNA is TGTGCCAGCAGGAGGCAGGGTTACGGGGATACGCAGTATTTT. Amino acid sequence: CASRRQGYGDTQYF. The full variable domain, with the rest looked up from reference TRBV2 and TRBJ2-3, is EPEVTQTPSHQVTQMGQEVILRCVPISNHLYFYWYRQILGQKVEFLVSFYNNEISEKSEIFDDQFSVERPDGSNFTLKIRSTKLEDSAMYFCASRRQGYGDTQYFGPGTRLTVL.

The sample holds a few counts of this clone. Within the sample, other DNA sequences also encode this same CDR3. This chain connects TRBV9 to TRBJ2-1, with 9 bases matching TRBD2. Germline V gene lookup returns CDR1 SGDLS and CDR2 YYNGEE. The CDR3 runs 13 residues. The junction had 1 base not matched to a gene; V was cut back by 3 bases and J by 6 bases. In DNA, the CDR3 is TGTGCCAGCAGCGCGACTAGCGGCAATGAGCAGTTCTTC. Residues: CASSATSGNEQFF.